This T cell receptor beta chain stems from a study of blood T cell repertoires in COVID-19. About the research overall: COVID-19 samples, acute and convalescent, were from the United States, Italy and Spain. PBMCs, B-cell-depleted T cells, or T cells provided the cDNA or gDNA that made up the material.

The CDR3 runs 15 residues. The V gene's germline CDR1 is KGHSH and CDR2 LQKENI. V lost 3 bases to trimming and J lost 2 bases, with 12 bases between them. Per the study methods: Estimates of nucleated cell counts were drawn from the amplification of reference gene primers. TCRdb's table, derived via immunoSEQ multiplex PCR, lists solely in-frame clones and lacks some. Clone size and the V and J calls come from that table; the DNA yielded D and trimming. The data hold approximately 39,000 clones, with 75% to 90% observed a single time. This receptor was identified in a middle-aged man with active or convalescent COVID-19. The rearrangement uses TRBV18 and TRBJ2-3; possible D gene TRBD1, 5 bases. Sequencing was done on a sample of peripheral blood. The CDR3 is CASSPLTDFTDTQYF. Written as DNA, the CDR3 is TGTGCCAGCTCACCTCTGACAGATTTCACAGATACGCAGTATTTT.